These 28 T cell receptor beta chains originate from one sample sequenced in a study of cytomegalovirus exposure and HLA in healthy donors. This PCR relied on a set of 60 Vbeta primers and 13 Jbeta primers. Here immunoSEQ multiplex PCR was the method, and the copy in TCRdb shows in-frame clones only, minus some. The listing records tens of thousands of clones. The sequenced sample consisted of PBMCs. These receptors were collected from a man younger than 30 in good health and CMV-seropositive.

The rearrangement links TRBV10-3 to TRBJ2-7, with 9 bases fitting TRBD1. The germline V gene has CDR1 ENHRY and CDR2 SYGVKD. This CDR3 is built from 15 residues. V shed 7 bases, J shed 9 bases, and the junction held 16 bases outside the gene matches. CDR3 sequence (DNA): TGTGCCATCAAACCGGGACAGGGAGTCCCCCAGAGGCAGTACTTC. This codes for CAIKPGQGVPQRQYF.

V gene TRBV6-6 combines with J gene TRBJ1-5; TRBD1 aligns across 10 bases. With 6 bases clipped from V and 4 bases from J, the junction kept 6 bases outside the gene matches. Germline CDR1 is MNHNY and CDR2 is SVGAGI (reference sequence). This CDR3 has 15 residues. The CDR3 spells CASSRRTGGNQPQHF. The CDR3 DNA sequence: TGTGCCAGCAGCCGAAGGACAGGGGGAAATCAGCCCCAGCATTTT.

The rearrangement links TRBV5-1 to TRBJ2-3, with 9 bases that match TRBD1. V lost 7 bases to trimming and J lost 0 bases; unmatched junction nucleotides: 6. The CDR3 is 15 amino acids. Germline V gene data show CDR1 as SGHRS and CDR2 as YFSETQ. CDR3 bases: TGCGCCAGCCGGGGACAGGGACTTAGCACAGATACGCAGTATTTT. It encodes CASRGQGLSTDTQYF.

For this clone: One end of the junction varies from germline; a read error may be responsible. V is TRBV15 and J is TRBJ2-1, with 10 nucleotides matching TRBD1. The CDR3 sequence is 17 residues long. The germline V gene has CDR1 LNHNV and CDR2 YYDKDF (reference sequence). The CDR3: CATSGEHPTGGRDEQFF. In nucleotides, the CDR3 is TGTGCCACCAGCGGAGAACACCCGACAGGGGGCAGGGATGAGCAGTTCTTC.

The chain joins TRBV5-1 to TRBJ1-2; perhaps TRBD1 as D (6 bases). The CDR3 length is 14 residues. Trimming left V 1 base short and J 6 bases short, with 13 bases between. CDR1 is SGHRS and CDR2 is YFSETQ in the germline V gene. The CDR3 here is CASSLPGAPNGYTF. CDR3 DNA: TGCGCCAGCAGCTTGCCAGGGGCGCCGAATGGCTACACCTTC.

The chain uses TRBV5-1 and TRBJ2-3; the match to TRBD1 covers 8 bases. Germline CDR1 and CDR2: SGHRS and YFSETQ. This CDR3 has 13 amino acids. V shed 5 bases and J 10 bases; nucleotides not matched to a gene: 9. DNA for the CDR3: TGCGCCAGCAGTAATCAGGGGGCCCAGGCGCAGTATTTT. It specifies CASSNQGAQAQYF.

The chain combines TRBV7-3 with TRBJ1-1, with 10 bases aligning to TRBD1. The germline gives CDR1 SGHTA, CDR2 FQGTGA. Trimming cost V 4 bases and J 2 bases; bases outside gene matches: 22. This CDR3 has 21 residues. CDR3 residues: CASSSFPQPGQGRLSNTEAFF. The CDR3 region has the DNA TGTGCCAGCAGCTCCTTCCCACAACCGGGACAGGGGAGGCTTTCCAACACTGAAGCTTTCTTT.

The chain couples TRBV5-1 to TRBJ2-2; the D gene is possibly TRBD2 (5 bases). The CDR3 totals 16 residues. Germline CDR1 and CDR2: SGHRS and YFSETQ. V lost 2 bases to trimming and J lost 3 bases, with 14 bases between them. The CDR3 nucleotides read TGCGCCAGCAGCTTACGGGCCCCCGGGGACACCGGGGAGCTGTTTTTT. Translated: CASSLRAPGDTGELFF.

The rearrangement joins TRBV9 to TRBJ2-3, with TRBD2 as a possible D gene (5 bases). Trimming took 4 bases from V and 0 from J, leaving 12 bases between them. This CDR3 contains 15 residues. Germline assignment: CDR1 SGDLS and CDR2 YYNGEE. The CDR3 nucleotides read TGTGCCAGCAGCCAAAGAACGGGGAGCACAGATACGCAGTATTTT. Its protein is CASSQRTGSTDTQYF.

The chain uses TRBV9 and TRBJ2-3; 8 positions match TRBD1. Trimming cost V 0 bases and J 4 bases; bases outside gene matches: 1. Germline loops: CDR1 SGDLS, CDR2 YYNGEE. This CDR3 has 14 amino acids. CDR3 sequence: CASSVDRGSDTQYF. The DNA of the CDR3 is TGTGCCAGCAGCGTAGACAGGGGGTCAGATACGCAGTATTTT.

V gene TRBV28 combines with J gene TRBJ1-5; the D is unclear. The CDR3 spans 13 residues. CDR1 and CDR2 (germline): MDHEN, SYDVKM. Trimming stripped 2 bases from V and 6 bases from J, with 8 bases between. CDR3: CASSLGLTQPQHF. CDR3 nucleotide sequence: TGTGCCAGCAGTTTAGGCCTTACTCAGCCCCAGCATTTT.

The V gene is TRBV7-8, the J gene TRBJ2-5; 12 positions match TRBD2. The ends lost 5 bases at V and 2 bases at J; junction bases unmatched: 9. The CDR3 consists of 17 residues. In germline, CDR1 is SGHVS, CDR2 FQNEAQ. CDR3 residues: CASSPVLAGGTQETQYF. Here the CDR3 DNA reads TGTGCCAGCAGCCCCGTCCTAGCGGGGGGGACACAAGAGACCCAGTACTTC.

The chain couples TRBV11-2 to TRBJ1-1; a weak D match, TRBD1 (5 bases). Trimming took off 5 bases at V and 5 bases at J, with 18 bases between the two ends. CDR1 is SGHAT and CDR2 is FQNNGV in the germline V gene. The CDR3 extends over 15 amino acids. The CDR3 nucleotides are TGTGCCAGCAGCATAAAGGACAACCTTGTGACTGAAGCTTTCTTT. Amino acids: CASSIKDNLVTEAFF.

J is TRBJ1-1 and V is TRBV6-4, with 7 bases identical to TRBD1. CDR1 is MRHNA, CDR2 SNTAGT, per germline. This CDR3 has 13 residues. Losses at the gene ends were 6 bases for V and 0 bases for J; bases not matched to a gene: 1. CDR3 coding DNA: TGTGCCAGCAGAGGACAGGTGAACACTGAAGCTTTCTTT. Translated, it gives CASRGQVNTEAFF.

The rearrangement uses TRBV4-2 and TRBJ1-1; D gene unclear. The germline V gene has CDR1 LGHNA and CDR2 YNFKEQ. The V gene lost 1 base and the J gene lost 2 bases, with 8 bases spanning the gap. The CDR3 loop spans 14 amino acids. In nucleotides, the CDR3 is TGTGCCAGCAGCCAAGTGGCAGAAAACACTGAAGCTTTCTTT. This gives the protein CASSQVAENTEAFF.

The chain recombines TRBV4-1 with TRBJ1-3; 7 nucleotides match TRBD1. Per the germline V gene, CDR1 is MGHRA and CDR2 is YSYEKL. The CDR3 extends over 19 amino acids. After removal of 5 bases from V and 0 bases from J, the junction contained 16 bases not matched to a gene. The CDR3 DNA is TGCGCCAGCAGCGCCCGCCGGGGGACAGCCTTAATCTCTGGAAACACCATATATTTT. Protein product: CASSARRGTALISGNTIYF.

CDR3 sequence reads: CASSVPGQGTYGYTF. CDR3 sequence (DNA): TGCGCCAGCAGCGTCCCGGGACAGGGAACCTATGGCTACACCTTC. V is TRBV5-1 and J is TRBJ1-2, with 9 bases lining up with TRBD1. From germline, CDR1 is SGHRS and CDR2 YFSETQ. V lost 4 bases to trimming and J lost 4 bases; unmatched junction nucleotides: 8. The CDR3 sequence is 15 residues long. Full variable domain (missing parts from reference TRBV5-1 and TRBJ1-2): KAGVTQTPRYLIKTRGQQVTLSCSPISGHRSVSWYQQTPGQGLQFLFEYFSETQRNKGNFPGRFSGRQFSNSRSEMNVSTLELGDSALYLCASSVPGQGTYGYTFGSGTRLTVV.

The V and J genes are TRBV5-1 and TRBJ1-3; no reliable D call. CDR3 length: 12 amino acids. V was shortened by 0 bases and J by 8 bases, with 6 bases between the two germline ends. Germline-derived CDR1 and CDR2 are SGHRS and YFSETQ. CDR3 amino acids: CASSLAGDTIYF. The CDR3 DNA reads TGCGCCAGCAGCTTGGCCGGGGACACCATATATTTT.

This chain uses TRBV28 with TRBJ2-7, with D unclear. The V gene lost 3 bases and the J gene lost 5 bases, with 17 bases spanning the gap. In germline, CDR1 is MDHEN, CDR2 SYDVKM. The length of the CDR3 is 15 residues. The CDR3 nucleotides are TGTGCCAGCAGTTTGGTGGGCAGAATCCTCGACGAGCAGTACTTC. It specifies CASSLVGRILDEQYF.

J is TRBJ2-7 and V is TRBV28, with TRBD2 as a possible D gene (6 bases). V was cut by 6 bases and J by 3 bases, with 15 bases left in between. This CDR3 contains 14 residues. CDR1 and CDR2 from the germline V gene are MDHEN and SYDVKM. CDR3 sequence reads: CASRYRPRGYEQYF. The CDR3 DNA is TGTGCCAGCAGATATCGCCCGCGGGGCTACGAGCAGTACTTC.

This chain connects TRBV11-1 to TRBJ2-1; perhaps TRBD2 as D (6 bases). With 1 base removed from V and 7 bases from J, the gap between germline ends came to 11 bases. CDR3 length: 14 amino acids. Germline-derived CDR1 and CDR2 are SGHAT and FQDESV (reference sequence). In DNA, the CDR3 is TGTGCCAGCAGCTTAGAGGACTACGGGAATGAGCAGTTCTTC. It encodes CASSLEDYGNEQFF.

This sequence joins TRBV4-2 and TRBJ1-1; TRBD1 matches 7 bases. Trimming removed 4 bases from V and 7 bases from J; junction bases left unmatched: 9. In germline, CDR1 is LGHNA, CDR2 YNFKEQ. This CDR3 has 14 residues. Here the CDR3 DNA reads TGTGCCAGCAGCCCTACGGGGACAGCTATTGAAGCTTTCTTT. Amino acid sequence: CASSPTGTAIEAFF.

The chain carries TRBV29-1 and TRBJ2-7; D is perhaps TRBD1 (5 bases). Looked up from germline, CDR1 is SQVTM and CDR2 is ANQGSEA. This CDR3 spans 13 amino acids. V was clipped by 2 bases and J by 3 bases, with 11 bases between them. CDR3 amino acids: CSVETDRIYEQYF. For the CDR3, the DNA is TGCAGCGTTGAAACAGACAGAATCTACGAGCAGTACTTC.

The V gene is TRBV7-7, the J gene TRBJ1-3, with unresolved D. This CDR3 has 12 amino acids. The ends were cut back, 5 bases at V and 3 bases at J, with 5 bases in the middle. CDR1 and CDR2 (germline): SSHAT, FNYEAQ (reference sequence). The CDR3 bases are TGTGCCAGCAGCCCGGGTGGAAACACCATATATTTT. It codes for CASSPGGNTIYF.

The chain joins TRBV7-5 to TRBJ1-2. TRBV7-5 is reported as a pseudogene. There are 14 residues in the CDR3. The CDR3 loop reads CARSLGRGGDGYTF. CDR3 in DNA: TGTGCCAGAAGCCTGGGCCGTGGAGGGGATGGCTACACCTTC.

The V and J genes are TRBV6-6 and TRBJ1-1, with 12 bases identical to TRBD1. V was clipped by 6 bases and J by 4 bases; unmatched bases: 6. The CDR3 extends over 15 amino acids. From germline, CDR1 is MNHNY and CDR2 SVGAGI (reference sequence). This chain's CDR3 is CASRPRDRGRTEAFF. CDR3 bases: TGTGCCAGCAGACCCCGGGACAGGGGGCGCACTGAAGCTTTCTTT.

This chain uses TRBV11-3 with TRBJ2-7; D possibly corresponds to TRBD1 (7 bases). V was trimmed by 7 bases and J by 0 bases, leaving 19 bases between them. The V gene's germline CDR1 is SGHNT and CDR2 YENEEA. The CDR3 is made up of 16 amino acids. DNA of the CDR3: TGTGCCAGCACCCACGATTGGGGGGACAGCTCCTACGAGCAGTACTTC. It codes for CASTHDWGDSSYEQYF.

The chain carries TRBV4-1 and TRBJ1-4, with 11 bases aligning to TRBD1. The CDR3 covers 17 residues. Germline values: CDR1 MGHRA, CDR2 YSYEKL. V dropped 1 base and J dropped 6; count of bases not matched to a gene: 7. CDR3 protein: CASSQARTGGMDEKLFF. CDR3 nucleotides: TGCGCCAGCAGCCAAGCCAGGACAGGGGGCATGGATGAAAAACTGTTTTTT.